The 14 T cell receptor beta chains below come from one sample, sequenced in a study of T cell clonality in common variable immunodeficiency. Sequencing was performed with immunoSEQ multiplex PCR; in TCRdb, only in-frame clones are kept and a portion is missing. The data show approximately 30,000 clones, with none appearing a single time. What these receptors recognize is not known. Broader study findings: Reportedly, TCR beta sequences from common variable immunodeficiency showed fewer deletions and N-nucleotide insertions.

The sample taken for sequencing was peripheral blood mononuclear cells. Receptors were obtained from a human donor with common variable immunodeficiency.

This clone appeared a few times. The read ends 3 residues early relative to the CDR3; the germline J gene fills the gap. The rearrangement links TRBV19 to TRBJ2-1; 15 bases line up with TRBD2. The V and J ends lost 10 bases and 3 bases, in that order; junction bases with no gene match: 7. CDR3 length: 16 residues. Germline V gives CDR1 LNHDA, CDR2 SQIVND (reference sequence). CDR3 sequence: CATKGLAGGRYNEQFF. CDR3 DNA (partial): TGTGCCACCAAGGGACTAGCGGGAGGTCGCTACAATGAG. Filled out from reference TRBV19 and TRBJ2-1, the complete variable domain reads DGGITQSPKYLFRKEGQNVTLSCEQNLNHDAMYWYRQDPGQGLRLIYYSQIVNDFQKGDIAEGYSVSREKKESFPLTVTSAQKNPTAFYLCATKGLAGGRYNEQFFGPGTRLTVL.

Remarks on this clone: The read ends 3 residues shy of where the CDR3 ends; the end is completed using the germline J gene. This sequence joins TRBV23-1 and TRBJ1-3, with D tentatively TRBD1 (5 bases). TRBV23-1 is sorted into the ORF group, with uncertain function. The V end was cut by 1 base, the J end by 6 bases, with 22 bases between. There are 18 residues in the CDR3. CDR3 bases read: TGCGCCAGCAGTCAATGGCGGACGACCTGTGGGGGGACAAACACC. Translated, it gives CASSQWRTTCGGTNT. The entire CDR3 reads CASSQWRTTCGGTNTIYF.

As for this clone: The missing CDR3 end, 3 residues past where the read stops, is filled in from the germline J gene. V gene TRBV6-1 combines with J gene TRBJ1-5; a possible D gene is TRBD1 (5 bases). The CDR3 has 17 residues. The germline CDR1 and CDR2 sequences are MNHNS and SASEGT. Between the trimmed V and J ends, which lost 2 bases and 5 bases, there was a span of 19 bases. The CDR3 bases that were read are TGTGCCAGCAGTGAAAGCGGGGGTAGGTATGGGGATCAGCCC. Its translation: CASSESGGRYGDQP. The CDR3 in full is CASSESGGRYGDQPQHF.

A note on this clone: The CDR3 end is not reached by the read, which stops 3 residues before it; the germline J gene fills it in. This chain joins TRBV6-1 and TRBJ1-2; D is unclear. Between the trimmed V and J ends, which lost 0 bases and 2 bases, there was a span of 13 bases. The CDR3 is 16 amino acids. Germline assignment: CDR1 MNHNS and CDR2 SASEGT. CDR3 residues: CASSEAVGRSNYGYTF. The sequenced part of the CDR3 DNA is TGTGCCAGCAGTGAAGCGGTGGGCCGGAGCAACTATGGC.

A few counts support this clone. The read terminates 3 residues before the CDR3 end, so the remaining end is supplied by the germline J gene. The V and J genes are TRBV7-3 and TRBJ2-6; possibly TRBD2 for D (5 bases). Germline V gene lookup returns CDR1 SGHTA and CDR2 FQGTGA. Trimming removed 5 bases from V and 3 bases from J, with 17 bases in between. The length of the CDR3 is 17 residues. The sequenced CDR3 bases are TGTGCCAGCAGCCCCCACTCTCGGGGTGTTGGGGCCAACGTC. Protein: CASSPHSRGVGANV. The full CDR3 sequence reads CASSPHSRGVGANVLTF.

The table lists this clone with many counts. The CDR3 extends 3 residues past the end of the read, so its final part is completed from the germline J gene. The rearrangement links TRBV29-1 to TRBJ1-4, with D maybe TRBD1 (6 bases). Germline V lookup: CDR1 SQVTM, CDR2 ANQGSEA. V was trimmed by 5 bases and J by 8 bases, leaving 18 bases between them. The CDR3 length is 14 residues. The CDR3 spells CSVYVTGSPEKLFF. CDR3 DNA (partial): TGCAGCGTTTATGTGACAGGTAGCCCAGAAAAA.

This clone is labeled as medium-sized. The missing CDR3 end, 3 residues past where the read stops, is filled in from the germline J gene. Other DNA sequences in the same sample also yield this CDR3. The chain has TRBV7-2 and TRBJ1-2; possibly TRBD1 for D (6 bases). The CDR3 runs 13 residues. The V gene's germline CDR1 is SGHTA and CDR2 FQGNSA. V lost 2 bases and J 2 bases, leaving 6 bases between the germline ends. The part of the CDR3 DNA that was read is TGTGCCAGCAGCTTACAGGGGAACTATGGC. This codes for CASSLQGNYG. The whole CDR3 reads CASSLQGNYGYTF. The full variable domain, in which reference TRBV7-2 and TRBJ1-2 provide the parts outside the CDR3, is GAGVSQSPSNKVTEKGKDVELRCDPISGHTALYWYRQSLGQGLEFLIYFQGNSAPDKSGLPSDRFSAERTGGSVSTLTIQRTQQEDSAVYLCASSLQGNYGYTFGSGTRLTVV.

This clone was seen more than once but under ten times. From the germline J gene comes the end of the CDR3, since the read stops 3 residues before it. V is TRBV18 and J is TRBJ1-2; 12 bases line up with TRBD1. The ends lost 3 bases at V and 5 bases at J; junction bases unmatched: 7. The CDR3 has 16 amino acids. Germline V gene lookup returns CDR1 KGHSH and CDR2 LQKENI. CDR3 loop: CASSPSGTGGDYGYTF. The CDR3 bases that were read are TGTGCCAGCTCACCTTCCGGGACAGGGGGCGATTATGGC.

The CDR3 sequence is CAWSKDRGRTYEQYF. The CDR3 bases that were read are TGTGCCTGGAGTAAAGACAGGGGGCGTACCTACGAG. This chain joins TRBV30 and TRBJ2-7, with 10 nucleotides matching TRBD1. Read sequence stops 3 residues before the CDR3 end, and the germline J gene provides the missing end. The germline gives CDR1 GTSNPN, CDR2 SVGIG (reference sequence). This CDR3 comprises 15 residues. After removal of 2 bases from V and 2 bases from J, the junction contained 6 bases not matched to a gene.

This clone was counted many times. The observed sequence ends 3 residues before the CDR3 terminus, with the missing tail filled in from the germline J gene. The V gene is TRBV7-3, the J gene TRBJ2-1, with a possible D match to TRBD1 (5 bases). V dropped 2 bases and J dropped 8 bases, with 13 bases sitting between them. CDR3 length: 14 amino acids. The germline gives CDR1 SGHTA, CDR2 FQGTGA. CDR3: CASSLEQGRDEQFF. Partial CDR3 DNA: TGTGCCAGCAGCTTAGAGCAGGGTCGCGATGAG.

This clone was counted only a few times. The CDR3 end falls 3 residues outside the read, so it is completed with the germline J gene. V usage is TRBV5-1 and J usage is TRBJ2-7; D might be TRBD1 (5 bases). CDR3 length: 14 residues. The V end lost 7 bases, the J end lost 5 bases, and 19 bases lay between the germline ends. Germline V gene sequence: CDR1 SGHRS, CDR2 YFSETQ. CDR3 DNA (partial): TGCGCCAGCGGAAGGGCAGGGCAAAAGGACGAG. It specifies CASGRAGQKDE. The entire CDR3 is CASGRAGQKDEQYF.

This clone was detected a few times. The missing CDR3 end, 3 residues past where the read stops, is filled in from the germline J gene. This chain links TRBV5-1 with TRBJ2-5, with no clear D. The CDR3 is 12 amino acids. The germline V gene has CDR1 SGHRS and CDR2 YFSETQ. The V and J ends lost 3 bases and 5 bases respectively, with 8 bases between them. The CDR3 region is CASSSSVETQYF. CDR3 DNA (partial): TGCGCCAGCAGCTCCTCCGTGGAGACC.

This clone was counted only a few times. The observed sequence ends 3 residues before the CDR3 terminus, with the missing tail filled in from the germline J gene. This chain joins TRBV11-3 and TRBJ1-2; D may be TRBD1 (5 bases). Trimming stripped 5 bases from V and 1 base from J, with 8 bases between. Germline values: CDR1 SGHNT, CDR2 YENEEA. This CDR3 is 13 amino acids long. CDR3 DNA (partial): TGTGCCAGCAGCCCCGACAGTAACTATGGC. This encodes CASSPDSNYG. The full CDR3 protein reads CASSPDSNYGYTF.

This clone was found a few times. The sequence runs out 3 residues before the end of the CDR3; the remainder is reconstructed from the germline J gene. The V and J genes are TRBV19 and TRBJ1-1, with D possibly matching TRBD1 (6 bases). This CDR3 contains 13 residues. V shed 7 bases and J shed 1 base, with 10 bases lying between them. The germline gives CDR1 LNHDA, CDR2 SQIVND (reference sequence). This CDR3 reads CASKRQENTEAFF. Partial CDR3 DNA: TGTGCCAGTAAGAGACAGGAGAACACTGAA.